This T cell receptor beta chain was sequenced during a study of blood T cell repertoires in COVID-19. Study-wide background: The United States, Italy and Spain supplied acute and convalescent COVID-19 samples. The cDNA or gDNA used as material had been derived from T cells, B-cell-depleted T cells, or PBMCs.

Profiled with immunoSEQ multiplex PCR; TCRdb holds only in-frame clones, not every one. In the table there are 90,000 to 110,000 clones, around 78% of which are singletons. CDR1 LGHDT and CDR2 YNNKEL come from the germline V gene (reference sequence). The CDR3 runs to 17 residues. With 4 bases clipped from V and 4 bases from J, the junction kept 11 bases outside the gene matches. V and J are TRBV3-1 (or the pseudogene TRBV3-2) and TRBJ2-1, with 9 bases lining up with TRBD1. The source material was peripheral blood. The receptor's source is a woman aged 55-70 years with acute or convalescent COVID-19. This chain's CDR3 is CASSPHQGQGRYNEQFF. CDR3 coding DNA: TGTGCCAGCAGCCCCCACCAGGGACAGGGTAGGTACAATGAGCAGTTCTTC.